This TCR beta chain was identified during a study of cytomegalovirus exposure and HLA in healthy donors. Trimming removed 1 base from V and 2 bases from J, with 18 bases in between. The V gene's germline CDR1 is MGHRA and CDR2 YSYEKL. CDR3 length equals 17 residues. As concerns this clone: What it binds is unknown.

13 Jbeta primers and 60 Vbeta primers were used for the PCR. Produced via immunoSEQ multiplex PCR; TCRdb's table is partial and in-frame only. Of 170,000 or so clones in the sample, 80% were seen once. Points from the study as a whole: DRB1 showed the most TCR associations and HLA-C the fewest in a later analysis, as rates varied by HLA locus. In all likelihood, a cluster of highly shared sequence variants was a sequencing artifact. A missense DCLRE1C variant was associated with V- and J-gene trimming of TCR beta chains in a later analysis, and an independent cohort replicated the association. Many donors carried some public TCRs, although rarity characterized most TCR sequences.

The chain combines TRBV4-1 with TRBJ2-7; TRBD2 is a possible D gene (6 bases). Sequences were obtained from PBMCs. The TCR was taken from a man aged 25 to 40 in good health and CMV-seropositive. The CDR3 nucleotides are TGCGCCAGCAGCCAAGTCCATTTAGGCGGGACCACCTACGAGCAGTACTTC. As protein: CASSQVHLGGTTYEQYF.